This T cell receptor (beta chain) was identified during a study of blood T cell repertoires in COVID-19. Study details: Acute and convalescent COVID-19 samples came from the United States, Italy and Spain. The analysed material was cDNA or gDNA that came from T cells, B-cell-depleted T cells, or PBMCs.

In the authors' methods: The authors estimated nucleated cell counts from reference gene primer amplification. Profiled with immunoSEQ multiplex PCR; TCRdb holds only in-frame clones, not every one. That table furnishes V, J and clone size, whereas the DNA furnished D and trimming. The profile shows 150,000 or so clones, around 89% of them singletons. The CDR3 runs 12 residues. V shed 4 bases and J shed 5 bases, with 9 bases lying between them. The V gene's germline CDR1 is SGHKS and CDR2 YYEKEE (reference sequence). The specimen sequenced was peripheral blood. This receptor was identified in a man between 60 and 75 years old with active or convalescent COVID-19. The genes are TRBV5-5 and TRBJ2-5; possible D gene TRBD1, 5 bases. CDR3 region: CASSEGVETQYF. The CDR3 DNA is TGTGCCAGCAGCGAAGGGGTTGAGACCCAGTACTTC. Supplemented by reference TRBV5-5 and TRBJ2-5, the full variable domain reads DAGVTQSPTHLIKTRGQQVTLRCSPISGHKSVSWYQQVLGQGPQFIFQYYEKEERGRGNFPDRFSARQFPNYSSELNVNALLLGDSALYLCASSEGVETQYFGPGTRLLVL.